The subject of this entry is one TCR beta chain. The sample belongs to a study of blood T cell repertoires in COVID-19. The protocol was immunoSEQ multiplex PCR, while the TCRdb copy is restricted to in-frame clones and leaves out a portion. The table has about 280,000 clones, over 75% seen once. The length of the CDR3 is 12 residues. Germline CDR1 and CDR2: SGHDN and FVKESK. With 3 bases removed from V and 9 bases from J, the gap between germline ends came to 11 bases. The receptor comes from a human donor in a cohort sampled during active COVID-19. The V gene is TRBV14, the J gene TRBJ1-1; TRBD1 is a possible D gene (5 bases). Sample: peripheral blood. The CDR3 coding sequence is TGTGCCAGCAGCCAGGCGGGGACCCAAGCTTTCTTT. Translating it yields CASSQAGTQAFF. Full variable domain (remainder filled in from reference TRBV14 and TRBJ1-1): EAGVTQFPSHSVIEKGQTVTLRCDPISGHDNLYWYRRVMGKEIKFLLHFVKESKQDESGMPNNRFLAERTGGTYSTLKVQPAELEDSGVYFCASSQAGTQAFFGQGTRLTVV.